This TCR beta chain was sequenced during a study of CD8 T cells in Susac syndrome. Study at large: Active disease was present in six of the sequenced Susac syndrome patients, and remission in fewer than ten.

With 3 bases removed from V and 0 bases from J, the gap between germline ends came to 18 bases. CDR1 and CDR2 from the germline V gene are SGHTA and FQGNSA. The CDR3 totals 17 residues. CD8+ and CD4+ T cells taken from blood had their TCR beta sequenced. The TEMRA cells underwent FACS enrichment, while the CD8+ and CD4+ T cells underwent negative isolation. Reverse transcription of about 0.45 to 1 ug RNA was carried out with random hexamers. TCRdb analysed the immunoSEQ multiplex PCR reads with MiXCR anew, one entry per CDR3 protein. The top ten hold about 0.3% of the sample, which has roughly 100,000 distinct CDR3 sequences, about 95% seen once.

The sample taken for sequencing was CD4+ T cells from PBMCs. This TCR derives from a human donor with Susac syndrome. This chain links TRBV7-2 with TRBJ2-7; D perhaps matches TRBD2 (6 bases). The CDR3 DNA sequence: TGTGCCAGCAGCTTTCGTGGGGAGGTCCCAATCTCCTACGAGCAGTACTTC. Translation: CASSFRGEVPISYEQYF.